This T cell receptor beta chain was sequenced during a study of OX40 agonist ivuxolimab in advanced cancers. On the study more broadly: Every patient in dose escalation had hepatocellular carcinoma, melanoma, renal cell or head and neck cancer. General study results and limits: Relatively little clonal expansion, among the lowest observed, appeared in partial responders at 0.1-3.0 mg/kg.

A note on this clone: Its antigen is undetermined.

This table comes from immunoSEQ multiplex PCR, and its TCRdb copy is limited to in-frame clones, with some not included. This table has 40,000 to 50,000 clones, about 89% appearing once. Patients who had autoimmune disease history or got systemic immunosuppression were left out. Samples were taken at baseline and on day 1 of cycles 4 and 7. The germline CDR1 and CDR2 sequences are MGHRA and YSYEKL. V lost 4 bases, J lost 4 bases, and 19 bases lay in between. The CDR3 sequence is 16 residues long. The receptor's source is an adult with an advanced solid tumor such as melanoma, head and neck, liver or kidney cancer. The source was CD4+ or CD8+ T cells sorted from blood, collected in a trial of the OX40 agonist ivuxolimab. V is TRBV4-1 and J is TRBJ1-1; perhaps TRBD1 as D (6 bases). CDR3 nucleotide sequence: TGCGCCAGCAGCCCAAACTTTAGAACAGGGCCCACTGAAGCTTTCTTT. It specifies CASSPNFRTGPTEAFF.